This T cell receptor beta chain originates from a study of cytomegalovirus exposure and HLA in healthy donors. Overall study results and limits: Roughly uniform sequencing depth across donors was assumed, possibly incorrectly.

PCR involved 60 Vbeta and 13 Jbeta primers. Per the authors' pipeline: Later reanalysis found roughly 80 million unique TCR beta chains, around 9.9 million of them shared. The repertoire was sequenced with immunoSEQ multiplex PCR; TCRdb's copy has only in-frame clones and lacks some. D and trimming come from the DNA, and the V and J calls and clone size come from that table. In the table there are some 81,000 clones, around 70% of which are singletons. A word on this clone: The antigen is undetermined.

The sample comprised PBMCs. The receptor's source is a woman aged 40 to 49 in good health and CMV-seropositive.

CDR3 DNA sequence: TGCGCCAGCAGCTTGGGTCTGGACAGGGACCTTCGAGCCAAAAACATTCAGTACTTC. As protein: CASSLGLDRDLRAKNIQYF. This chain joins TRBV5-1 and TRBJ2-4; 8 nucleotides align to TRBD1. This CDR3 spans 19 amino acids. The germline CDR1 and CDR2 sequences are SGHRS and YFSETQ. V lost 0 bases and J lost 0; bases outside the gene matches: 11.